This TCR beta chain was observed in a study of shared clonotypes between healthy human individuals. The method was immunoSEQ multiplex PCR; TCRdb's version includes in-frame clones alone and lacks a portion of them. The sample contains 550,000 to 600,000 clones, roughly 98% of which appear only once. CDR1 and CDR2 (germline): SQVTM, ANQGSEA. Trimming at V came to 3 bases and at J to 1 base, leaving 3 bases not matched to a gene. The CDR3 consists of 14 residues. As defined, naive CD8 cells were CD45RO-negative and positively selected for CCR7, with terminally differentiated effector memory CD45RA+ cells excluded. This clone was observed once.

The chain recombines TRBV29-1 with TRBJ2-4, with TRBD2 identical over 7 bases. Sequenced material: naive CD8+ T cells sorted from blood. The origin of this receptor is a man aged 25 to 45 in good health. This CDR3 is CSVESGKAKNIQYF. DNA of the CDR3: TGCAGCGTTGAGAGCGGGAAGGCCAAAAACATTCAGTACTTC.